These 8 T cell receptor beta chains were sequenced from one sample in a study of shared clonotypes between healthy human individuals (dated by TCRdb to 2020 to 2022). For the CD8 naive samples, CD45RO-negative cells were positively selected for CCR7, yielding a CD45RA+CCR7+ population from which TemRA cells were excluded. Library prep was done by the immunoSEQ multiplex PCR assay. In its TCRdb copy, this immuneACCESS table keeps in-frame sequences only and misses some clones. Where compared with another copy, unresolved V genes explain less than half of these, and the others have no known cause. The sample has about 2 million clones on record, around 96% of them singletons. The ten largest clones represent approximately 1% of the sample. Sequenced: naive CD8+ T cells sorted from blood. Reading the label with the study, this specimen's cell subset or site is: CD45RA+CCR7+. The source of these receptors is a man aged 18 to 30 in good health.

The chain couples TRBV19 to TRBJ2-5; D is undetermined. Germline V gives CDR1 LNHDA, CDR2 SQIVND (reference sequence). CDR3 length: 14 residues. Trimming took 6 bases from V and 5 from J, leaving 16 bases between them. In DNA, the CDR3 is TGTGCCAGTAGCCCCTCGTCCCCCGGGGAGACCCAGTACTTC. As protein: CASSPSSPGETQYF. The variable domain in full, completed from reference TRBV19 and TRBJ2-5, reads DGGITQSPKYLFRKEGQNVTLSCEQNLNHDAMYWYRQDPGQGLRLIYYSQIVNDFQKGDIAEGYSVSREKKESFPLTVTSAQKNPTAFYLCASSPSSPGETQYFGPGTRLLVL.

This clone appeared once. In DNA, the CDR3 is TGTGCCAGCAGCCTCCCCCCCGGGACCCCTTTGATCGAGCAGTACTTC. Translation: CASSLPPGTPLIEQYF. The rearrangement joins TRBV9 to TRBJ2-7; tentatively, D is TRBD1 or TRBD2 (5 bases each). This CDR3 region has 16 residues. The V gene lost 4 bases and the J gene lost 6 bases, with 23 bases spanning the gap. The germline V gene encodes CDR1 SGDLS and CDR2 YYNGEE.

The rearrangement links TRBV7-9 to TRBJ2-1; tentatively, D is TRBD2 (6 bases). Germline loops: CDR1 SEHNR, CDR2 FQNEAQ (reference sequence). This CDR3 spans 14 amino acids. V lost 3 bases and J lost 12, with 18 bases in between. CDR3 sequence (DNA): TGTGCCAGCAGCTTGGAGGGGCCCTCTACGGGGCAGTTCTTC. This encodes CASSLEGPSTGQFF.

The gene calls are TRBV29-1 and TRBJ2-7; D gene unclear. Germline V gene sequence: CDR1 SQVTM, CDR2 ANQGSEA. Between the trimmed V and J ends, which lost 0 bases and 2 bases, there was a span of 8 bases. The CDR3 loop spans 13 amino acids. In DNA form, the CDR3 reads TGCAGCGTTGAAGATCAGGTCCCCTACGAGCAGTACTTC. As protein: CSVEDQVPYEQYF.

The gene calls are TRBV7-6 and TRBJ2-5; a possible D gene is TRBD2 (6 bases). Germline CDR1 reads SGHVS; CDR2 reads FNYEAQ. The CDR3 sequence is 16 residues long. V lost 5 bases, J lost 5 bases, and 21 bases lay in between. CDR3 in DNA: TGTGCCAGCAGCCGCCGGGTAGCGGTTTACAGTGAGACCCAGTACTTC. It encodes CASSRRVAVYSETQYF.

This clone showed up just once. The chain carries TRBV18 and TRBJ2-1; TRBD2 agrees at 11 bases. Per the germline V gene, CDR1 is KGHSH and CDR2 is LQKENI. This CDR3 has 18 residues. J was trimmed by 4 bases and V by 1 base; bases with no gene match: 9. For the CDR3, the DNA is TGTGCCAGCTCACCACAGGCTCGACTAGCGGGACCTTACAATGAGCAGTTCTTC. This gives the protein CASSPQARLAGPYNEQFF.

The V and J genes are TRBV11-1 and TRBJ2-7, with D tentatively TRBD1 (5 bases). Germline V gives CDR1 SGHAT, CDR2 FQDESV (reference sequence). V was shortened by 6 bases and J by 5 bases, with 14 bases between the two germline ends. The CDR3 length is 13 residues. Written as DNA, the CDR3 is TGTGCCAGCAGGTCAGACAGCCTTGACGAGCAGTACTTC. As protein: CASRSDSLDEQYF.

J is TRBJ2-3 and V is TRBV4-3, with a tentative D call TRBD2 (6 bases). V lost 3 bases and J lost 4, with 14 bases in between. CDR3 length: 15 residues. The germline V gene has CDR1 LGHNA and CDR2 YSLEER. The CDR3 sequence is CASSQKGSSADTQYF. As DNA, the CDR3 is TGCGCCAGCAGCCAGAAGGGGTCTAGCGCAGATACGCAGTATTTT.